The text below deals with one TCR beta chain. This entry belongs to a study of shared clonotypes between healthy human individuals. Using immunoSEQ multiplex PCR, the repertoire was profiled, and TCRdb retains in-frame clones only, with some absent. The sample contains fewer than 850,000 clones, 80% to 95% of which appear only once. Trimming removed 7 bases from V and 0 bases from J; junction bases left unmatched: 8. CDR1 and CDR2 from the germline V gene are SGHTA and FQGTGA. This CDR3 comprises 16 residues. Specimen: memory CD8+ T cells from PBMCs. Sample subset: CD45RO+ cells pooled with CCR7-negative TemRA cells. This sequence was found in a man younger than 35 in good health. Some clones in this sample may be carry-over from other donors' samples. This chain connects TRBV7-3 to TRBJ2-1; 8 bases fit TRBD2. The chain's CDR3 is CASTLRAGASYNEQFF. The DNA for the CDR3 is TGTGCCAGCACCCTGAGAGCGGGAGCCTCCTACAATGAGCAGTTCTTC.